The clone carrying this T cell receptor (beta chain) was counted ten times or more. Germline-derived CDR1 and CDR2 are DFQATT and SNEGSKA (reference sequence). The CDR3 has 14 amino acids. The V and J ends lost 3 bases and 6 bases, in that order; junction bases with no gene match: 7. One entry per CDR3 protein, called by TCRdb with MiXCR from the RT-PCR reads. The sample lists roughly 150,000 distinct CDR3 sequences, 24% occurring once. This sample is drawn from a study of patients and donors after allogeneic stem cell transplantation. This chain joins TRBV20-1 and TRBJ1-5, with 8 bases matching TRBD1. Sample: blood, either unsorted or a sorted T cell fraction (not recorded which). This TCR was sampled from a human donor who was either an allogeneic HSCT recipient or a stem cell or donor lymphocyte infusion donor (not recorded which). It is not recorded whose cells these are; they may come from a transplant donor. The CDR3 here is CSASPTGAGQPQHF. The CDR3 region has the DNA TGCAGTGCTAGCCCGACAGGGGCTGGTCAGCCCCAGCATTTT.